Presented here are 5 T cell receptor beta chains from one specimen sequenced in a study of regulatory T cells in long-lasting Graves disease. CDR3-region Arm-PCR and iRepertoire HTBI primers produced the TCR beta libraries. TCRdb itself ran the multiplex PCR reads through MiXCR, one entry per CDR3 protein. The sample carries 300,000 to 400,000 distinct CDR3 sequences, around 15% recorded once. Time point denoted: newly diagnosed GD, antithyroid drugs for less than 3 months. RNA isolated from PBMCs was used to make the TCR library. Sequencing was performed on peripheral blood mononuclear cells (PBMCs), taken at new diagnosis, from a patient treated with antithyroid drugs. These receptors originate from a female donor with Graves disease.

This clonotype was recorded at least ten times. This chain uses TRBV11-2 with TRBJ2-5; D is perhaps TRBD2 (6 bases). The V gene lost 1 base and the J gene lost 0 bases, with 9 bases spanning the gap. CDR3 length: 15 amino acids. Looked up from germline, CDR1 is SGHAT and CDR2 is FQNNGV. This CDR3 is CASSLARDYQETQYF. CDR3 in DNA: TGTGCCAGCAGCTTAGCCCGGGACTACCAAGAGACCCAGTACTTC.

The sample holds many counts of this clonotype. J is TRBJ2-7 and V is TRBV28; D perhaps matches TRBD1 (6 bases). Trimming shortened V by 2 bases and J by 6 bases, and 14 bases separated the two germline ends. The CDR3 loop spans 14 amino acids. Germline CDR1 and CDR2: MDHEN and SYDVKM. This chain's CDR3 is CASSLTGLASEQYF. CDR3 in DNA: TGTGCCAGCAGTTTAACAGGGCTCGCGAGCGAGCAGTACTTC.

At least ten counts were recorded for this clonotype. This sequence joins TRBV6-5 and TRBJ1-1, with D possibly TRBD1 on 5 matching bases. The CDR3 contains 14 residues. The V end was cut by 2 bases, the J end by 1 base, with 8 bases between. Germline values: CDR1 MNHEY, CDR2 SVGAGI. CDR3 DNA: TGTGCCAGCAGTTACGGACACCCGAACACTGAAGCTTTCTTT. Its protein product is CASSYGHPNTEAFF.

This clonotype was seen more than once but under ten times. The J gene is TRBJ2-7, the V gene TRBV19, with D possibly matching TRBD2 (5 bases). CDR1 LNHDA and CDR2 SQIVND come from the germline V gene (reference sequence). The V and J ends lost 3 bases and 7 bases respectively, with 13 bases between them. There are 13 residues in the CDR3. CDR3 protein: CASSMVATGEQYF. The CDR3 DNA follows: TGTGCCAGTAGTATGGTAGCAACGGGGGAGCAGTACTTC.

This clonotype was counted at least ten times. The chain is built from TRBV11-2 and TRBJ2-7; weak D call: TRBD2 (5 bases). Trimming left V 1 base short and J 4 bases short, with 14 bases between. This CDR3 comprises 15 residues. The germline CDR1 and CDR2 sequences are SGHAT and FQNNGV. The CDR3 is CASSLGLRATYEQYF. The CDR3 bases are TGTGCCAGCAGCTTAGGACTGAGGGCCACATACGAGCAGTACTTC.